This T cell receptor (beta chain) was found in a study of identical twins. Carrying unique molecular identifiers, the cDNA also gained a universal primer site through template switching. TCRdb redid the calling of the 5' RACE reads with MiXCR, one entry per CDR3 protein. The sample has more than 650,000 distinct CDR3 sequences, approximately 6% seen once; the top ten hold around 2%. In this sample, this clonotype turned up many times. Its cognate antigen is unknown. Germline CDR1 is SQVTM and CDR2 is ANQGSEA. The CDR3 extends over 14 amino acids. Trimming took 6 bases from V and 1 from J; bases not matched to a gene: 4. Study findings and constraints: There was an excess of low generation probability in the out-of-frame alpha sequences that twins shared. Less excess twin sharing appeared in beta out-of-frame sequences.

Sequencing was carried out using naive T cells sorted from blood. The origin of this receptor is a man aged 18-30 years in good health. This chain joins TRBV29-1 and TRBJ1-5; 9 nucleotides align to TRBD1. In DNA, the CDR3 is TGCAGCGTGCGACAGGGGGGGAGCAATCAGCCCCAGCATTTT. Its protein product is CSVRQGGSNQPQHF.